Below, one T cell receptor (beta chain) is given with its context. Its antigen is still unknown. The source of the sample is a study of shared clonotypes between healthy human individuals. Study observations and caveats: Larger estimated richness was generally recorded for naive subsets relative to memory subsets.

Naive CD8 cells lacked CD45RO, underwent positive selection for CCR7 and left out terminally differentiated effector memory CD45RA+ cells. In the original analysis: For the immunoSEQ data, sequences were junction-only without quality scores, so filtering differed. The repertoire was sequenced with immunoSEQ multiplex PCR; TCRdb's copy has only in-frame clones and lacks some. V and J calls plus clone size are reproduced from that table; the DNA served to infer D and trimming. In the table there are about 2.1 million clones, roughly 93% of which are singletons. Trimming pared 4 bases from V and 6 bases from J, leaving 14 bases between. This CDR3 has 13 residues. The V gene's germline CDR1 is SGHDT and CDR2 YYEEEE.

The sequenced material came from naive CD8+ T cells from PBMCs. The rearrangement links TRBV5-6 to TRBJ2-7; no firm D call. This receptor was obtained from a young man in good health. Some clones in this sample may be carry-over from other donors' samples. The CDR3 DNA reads TGTGCCAGCAGCCCCTGCCCAACCTGCGAGCAGTACTTC. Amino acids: CASSPCPTCEQYF.